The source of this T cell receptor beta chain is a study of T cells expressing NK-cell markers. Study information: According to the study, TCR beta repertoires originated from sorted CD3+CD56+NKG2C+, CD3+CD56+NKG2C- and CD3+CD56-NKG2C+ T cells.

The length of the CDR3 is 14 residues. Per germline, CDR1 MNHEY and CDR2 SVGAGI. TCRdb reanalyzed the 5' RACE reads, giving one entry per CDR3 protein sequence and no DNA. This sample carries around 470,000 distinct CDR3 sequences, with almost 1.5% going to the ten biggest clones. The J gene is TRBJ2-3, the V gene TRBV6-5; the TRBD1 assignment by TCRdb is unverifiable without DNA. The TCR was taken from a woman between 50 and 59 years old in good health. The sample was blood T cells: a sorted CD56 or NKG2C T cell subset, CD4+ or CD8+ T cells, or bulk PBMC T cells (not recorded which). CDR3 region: CASNLGVSTDTQYF.